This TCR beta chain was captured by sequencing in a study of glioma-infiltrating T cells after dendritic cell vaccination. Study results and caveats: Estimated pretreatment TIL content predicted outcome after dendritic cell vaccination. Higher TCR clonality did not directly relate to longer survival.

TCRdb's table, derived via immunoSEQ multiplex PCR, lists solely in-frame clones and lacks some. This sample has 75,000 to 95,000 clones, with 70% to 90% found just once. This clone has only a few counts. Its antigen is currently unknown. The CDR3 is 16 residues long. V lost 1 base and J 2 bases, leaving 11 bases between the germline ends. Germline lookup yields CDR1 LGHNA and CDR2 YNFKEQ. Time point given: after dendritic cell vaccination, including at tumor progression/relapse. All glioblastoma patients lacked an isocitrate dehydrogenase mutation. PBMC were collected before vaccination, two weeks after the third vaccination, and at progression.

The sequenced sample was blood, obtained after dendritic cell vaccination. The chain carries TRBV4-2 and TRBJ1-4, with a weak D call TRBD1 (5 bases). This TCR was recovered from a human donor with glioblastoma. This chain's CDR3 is CASSQAVRATNEKLFF. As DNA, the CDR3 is TGTGCCAGCAGCCAAGCCGTCAGGGCGACTAATGAAAAACTGTTTTTT.